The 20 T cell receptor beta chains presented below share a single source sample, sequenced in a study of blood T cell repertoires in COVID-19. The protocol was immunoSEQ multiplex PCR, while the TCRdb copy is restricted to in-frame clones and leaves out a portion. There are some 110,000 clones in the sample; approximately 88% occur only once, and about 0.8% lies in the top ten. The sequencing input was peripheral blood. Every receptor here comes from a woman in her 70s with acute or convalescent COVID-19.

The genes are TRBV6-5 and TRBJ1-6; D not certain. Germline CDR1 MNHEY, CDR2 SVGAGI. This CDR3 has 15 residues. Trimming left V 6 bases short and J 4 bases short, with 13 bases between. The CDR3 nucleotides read TGTGCCAGCAGGAACGGAGGAGGTTATAATTCACCCCTCCACTTT. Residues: CASRNGGGYNSPLHF.

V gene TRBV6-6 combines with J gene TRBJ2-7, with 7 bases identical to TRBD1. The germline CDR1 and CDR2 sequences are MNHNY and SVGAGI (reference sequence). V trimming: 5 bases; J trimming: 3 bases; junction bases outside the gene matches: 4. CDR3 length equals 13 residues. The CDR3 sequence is CASSRQGNYEQYF. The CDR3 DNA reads TGTGCCAGCAGTCGACAGGGAAACTACGAGCAGTACTTC.

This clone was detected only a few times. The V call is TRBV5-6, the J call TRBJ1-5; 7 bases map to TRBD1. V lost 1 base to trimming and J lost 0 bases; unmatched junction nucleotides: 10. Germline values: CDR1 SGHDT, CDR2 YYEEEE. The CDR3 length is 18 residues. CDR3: CASSLFTGVGGSNQPQHF. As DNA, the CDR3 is TGTGCCAGCAGCTTGTTTACAGGGGTAGGTGGTAGCAATCAGCCCCAGCATTTT. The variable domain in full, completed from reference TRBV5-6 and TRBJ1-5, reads DAGVTQSPTHLIKTRGQQVTLRCSPKSGHDTVSWYQQALGQGPQFIFQYYEEEERQRGNFPDRFSGHQFPNYSSELNVNALLLGDSALYLCASSLFTGVGGSNQPQHFGDGTRLSIL.

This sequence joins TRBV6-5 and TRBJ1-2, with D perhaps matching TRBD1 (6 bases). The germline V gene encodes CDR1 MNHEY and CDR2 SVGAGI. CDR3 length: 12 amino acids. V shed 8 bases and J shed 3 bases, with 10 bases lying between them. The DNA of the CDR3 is TGTGCCAGCGAACAGGGAGACTATGGCTACACCTTC. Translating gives CASEQGDYGYTF.

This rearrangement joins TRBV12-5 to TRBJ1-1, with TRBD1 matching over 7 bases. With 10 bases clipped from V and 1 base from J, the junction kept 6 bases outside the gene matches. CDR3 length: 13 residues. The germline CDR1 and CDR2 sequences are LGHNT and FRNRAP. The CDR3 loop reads CATRGQTNTEAFF. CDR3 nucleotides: TGTGCTACCCGGGGACAGACGAACACTGAAGCTTTCTTT.

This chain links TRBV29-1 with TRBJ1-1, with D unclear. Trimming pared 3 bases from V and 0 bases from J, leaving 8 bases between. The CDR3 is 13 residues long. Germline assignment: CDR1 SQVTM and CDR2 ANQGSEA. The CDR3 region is CSVERQLNTEAFF. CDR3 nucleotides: TGCAGCGTTGAGAGGCAGCTGAACACTGAAGCTTTCTTT.

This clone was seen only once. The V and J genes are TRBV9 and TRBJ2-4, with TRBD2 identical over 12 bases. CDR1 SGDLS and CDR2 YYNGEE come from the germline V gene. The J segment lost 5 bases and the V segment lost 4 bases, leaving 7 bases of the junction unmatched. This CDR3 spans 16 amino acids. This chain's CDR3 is CASSFLAGGMQNIQYF. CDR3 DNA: TGTGCCAGCAGCTTCCTAGCGGGAGGGATGCAAAACATTCAGTACTTC.

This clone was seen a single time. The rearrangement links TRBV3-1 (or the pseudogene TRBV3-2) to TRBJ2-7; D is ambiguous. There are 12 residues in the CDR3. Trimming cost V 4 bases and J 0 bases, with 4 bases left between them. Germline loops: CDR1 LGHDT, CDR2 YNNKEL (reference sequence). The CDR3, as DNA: TGTGCCAGCAGCCCCCACTCCTACGAGCAGTACTTC. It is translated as CASSPHSYEQYF.

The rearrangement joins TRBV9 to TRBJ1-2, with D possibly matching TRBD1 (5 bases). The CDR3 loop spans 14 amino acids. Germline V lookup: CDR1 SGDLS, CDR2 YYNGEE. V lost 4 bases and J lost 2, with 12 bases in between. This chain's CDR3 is CASSLGRANYGYTF. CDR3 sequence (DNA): TGTGCCAGCAGCCTGGGCAGGGCCAACTATGGCTACACCTTC.

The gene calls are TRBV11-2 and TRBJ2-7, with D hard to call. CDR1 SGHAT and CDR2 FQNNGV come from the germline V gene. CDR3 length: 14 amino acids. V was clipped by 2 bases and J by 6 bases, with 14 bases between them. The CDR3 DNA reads TGTGCCAGCAGCTTAACGCTGGGCGAGTTCGAGCAGTACTTC. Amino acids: CASSLTLGEFEQYF. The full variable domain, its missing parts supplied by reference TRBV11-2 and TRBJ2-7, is EAGVAQSPRYKIIEKRQSVAFWCNPISGHATLYWYQQILGQGPKLLIQFQNNGVVDDSQLPKDRFSAERLKGVDSTLKIQPAKLEDSAVYLCASSLTLGEFEQYFGPGTRLTVT.

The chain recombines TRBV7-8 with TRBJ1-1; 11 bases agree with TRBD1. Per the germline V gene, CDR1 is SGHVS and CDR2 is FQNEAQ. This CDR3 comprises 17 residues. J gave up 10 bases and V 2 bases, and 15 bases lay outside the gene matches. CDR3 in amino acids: CASSLRLGGQGALVAFF. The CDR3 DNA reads TGTGCCAGCAGCTTACGGTTGGGAGGACAGGGGGCGTTGGTAGCTTTCTTT.

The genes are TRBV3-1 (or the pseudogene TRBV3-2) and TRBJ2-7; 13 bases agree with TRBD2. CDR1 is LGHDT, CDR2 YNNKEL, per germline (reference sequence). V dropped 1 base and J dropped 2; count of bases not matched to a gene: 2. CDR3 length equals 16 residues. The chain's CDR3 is CASSQAGLAGAYEQYF. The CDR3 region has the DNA TGTGCCAGCAGCCAAGCCGGACTAGCGGGAGCCTACGAGCAGTACTTC.

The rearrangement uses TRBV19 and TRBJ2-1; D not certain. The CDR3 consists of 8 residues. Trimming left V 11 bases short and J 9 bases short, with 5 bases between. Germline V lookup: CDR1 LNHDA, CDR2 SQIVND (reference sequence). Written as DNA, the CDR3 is TGTGCCGTCGGTGAGCAGTTCTTC. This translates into CAVGEQFF.

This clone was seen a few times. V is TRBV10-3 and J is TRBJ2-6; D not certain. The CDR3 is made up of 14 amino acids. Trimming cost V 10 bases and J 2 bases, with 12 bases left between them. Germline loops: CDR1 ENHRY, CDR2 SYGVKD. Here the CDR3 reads CATQQSPGANVLTF. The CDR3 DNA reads TGTGCCACTCAACAGTCCCCTGGGGCCAACGTCCTGACTTTC.

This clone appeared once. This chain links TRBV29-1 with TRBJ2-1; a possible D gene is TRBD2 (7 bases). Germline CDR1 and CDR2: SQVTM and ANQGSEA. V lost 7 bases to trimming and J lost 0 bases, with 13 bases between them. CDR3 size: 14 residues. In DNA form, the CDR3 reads TGCAGCGCCGGCGGGGGCCGCTCCTACAATGAGCAGTTCTTC. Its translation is CSAGGGRSYNEQFF.

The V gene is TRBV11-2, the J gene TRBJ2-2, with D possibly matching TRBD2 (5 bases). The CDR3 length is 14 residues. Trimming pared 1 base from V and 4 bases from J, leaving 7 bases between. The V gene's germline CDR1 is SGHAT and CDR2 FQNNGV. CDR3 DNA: TGTGCCAGCAGCTTAGGACGGGGCACCGGGGAGCTGTTTTTT. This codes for CASSLGRGTGELFF.

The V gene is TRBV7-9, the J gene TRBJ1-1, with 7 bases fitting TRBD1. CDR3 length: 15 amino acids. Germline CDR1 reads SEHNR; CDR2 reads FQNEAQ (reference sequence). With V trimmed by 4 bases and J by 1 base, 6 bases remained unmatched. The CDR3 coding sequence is TGTGCCAGCAGCTCAAGTGGGACAGAGAACACTGAAGCTTTCTTT. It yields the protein CASSSSGTENTEAFF.

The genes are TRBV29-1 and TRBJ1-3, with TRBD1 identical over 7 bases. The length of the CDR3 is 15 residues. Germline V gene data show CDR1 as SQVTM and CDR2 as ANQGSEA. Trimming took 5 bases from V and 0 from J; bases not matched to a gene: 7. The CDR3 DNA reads TGCAGCGTTTGGGACAGCCAGAGCTCTGGAAACACCATATATTTT. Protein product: CSVWDSQSSGNTIYF.

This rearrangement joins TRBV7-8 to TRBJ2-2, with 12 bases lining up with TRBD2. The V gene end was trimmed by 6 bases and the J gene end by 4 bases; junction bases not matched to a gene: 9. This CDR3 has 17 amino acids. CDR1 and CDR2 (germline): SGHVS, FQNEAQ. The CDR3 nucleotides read TGTGCCAGCAGTCCCGCTAGCGGGGGGGCGGGCACCGGGGAGCTGTTTTTT. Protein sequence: CASSPASGGAGTGELFF.

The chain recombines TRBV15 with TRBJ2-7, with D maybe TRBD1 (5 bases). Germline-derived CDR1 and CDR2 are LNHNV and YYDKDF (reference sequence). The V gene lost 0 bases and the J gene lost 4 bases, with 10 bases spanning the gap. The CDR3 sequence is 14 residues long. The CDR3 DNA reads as TGTGCCACCAGCAGAGACCCAGGGATTTACGAGCAGTACTTC. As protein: CATSRDPGIYEQYF.